This TCR beta chain was recorded in a study of response to subunit inactivated influenza vaccine. Findings of the study overall: A suggestion made by the authors is that each seasonal influenza vaccination recruits few new T cells.

The V end lost 0 bases, the J end lost 7 bases, and 7 bases lay between the germline ends. The germline gives CDR1 LNHNV, CDR2 YYDKDF (reference sequence). CDR3 length: 12 amino acids. The sample holds many counts of this clonotype. Antigen specificity is unknown. TCRdb analysed the RT-PCR reads with MiXCR anew, one entry per CDR3 protein. The sample holds around 580,000 distinct CDR3 sequences, about an eighth seen once. The sequence was collected from a man between 50 and 59 years old who received an inactivated influenza vaccine. The specimen was PBMCs from blood, collected on the day of vaccination. The rearrangement uses TRBV15 and TRBJ2-7; D unresolved. CDR3 residues: CATSRDRGEQYF. CDR3 sequence (DNA): TGTGCCACCAGCAGAGATCGTGGAGAGCAGTACTTC. Supplemented by reference TRBV15 and TRBJ2-7, the full variable domain reads DAMVIQNPRYQVTQFGKPVTLSCSQTLNHNVMYWYQQKSSQAPKLLFHYYDKDFNNEADTPDNFQSRRPNTSFCFLDIRSPGLGDTAMYLCATSRDRGEQYFGPGTRLTVT.